Sequencing of this T cell receptor beta chain was carried out in a study of CD8 T cells in Susac syndrome. Germline V gene sequence: CDR1 SGDLS, CDR2 YYNGEE. V dropped 9 bases and J dropped 5; count of bases not matched to a gene: 11. CDR3 length: 15 residues. TCR beta sequencing covered blood CD8+ and CD4+ T cells. After extraction with the RNeasy kit, roughly 0.45 to 1 ug of the RNA was reverse transcribed using random hexamers. Amplification of TCR beta CDR3 across 54 Vbeta and 13 Jbeta was performed with immunoSEQ multiplex PCR. TCRdb re-called the immunoSEQ multiplex PCR reads through MiXCR, storing one row per CDR3 protein. The data contain 95,000 to 150,000 distinct CDR3 sequences, 93% of them singletons.

Sequenced input: CD8+ T cells from PBMCs. The rearrangement joins TRBV9 to TRBJ2-3; 11 positions match TRBD2. The receptor was isolated from a human donor with multiple sclerosis. In DNA form, the CDR3 reads TGTGCCACTAACGTAGGGGGGACTAGCGGAGATACGCAGTATTTT. As protein: CATNVGGTSGDTQYF.